The present T cell receptor beta chain was sequenced within a study of cytomegalovirus exposure and HLA in healthy donors. On the study more broadly: Clustering assigned about 80% of the approximately 370 genotyped donors to the Caucasian-associated ancestry cluster. Study conclusions and caveats: Later work associated more than 15,000 TCR beta sequences with HLA alleles at 0.05 false discovery rate.

Note on this clone: Its antigen is unknown.

The CDR3 spans 16 residues. Germline V gene sequence: CDR1 SGHTA, CDR2 FQGNSA. V lost 8 bases, J lost 0 bases, and 19 bases lay in between. PCR used 60 Vbeta primers and 13 Jbeta primers. Some clones are missing from TCRdb's copy, which holds only in-frame ones; the method was immunoSEQ multiplex PCR. The sample lists under 200,000 clones, approximately 11% occurring once. This sequence originates from a man in his fifties in good health and CMV-seropositive. The chain employs TRBV7-2 and TRBJ2-5; a possible D gene is TRBD2 (6 bases). The source material was PBMCs. In DNA form, the CDR3 reads TGTGCCAGCGGTGGAGGGACGGTATCGTACCAAGAGACCCAGTACTTC. This encodes CASGGGTVSYQETQYF.